This TCR beta chain is drawn from a study of cytomegalovirus exposure and HLA in healthy donors. Study findings and constraints: A missense DCLRE1C variant was associated with V- and J-gene trimming of TCR beta chains in a later analysis, and an independent cohort replicated the association.

Use of 60 Vbeta and 13 Jbeta primers characterized the PCR. Sequencing was performed with immunoSEQ multiplex PCR; in TCRdb, only in-frame clones are kept and a portion is missing. In the table there are around 140,000 clones, about 80% of which are singletons. Details on this clone: No antigen is known for it.

Sequencing was carried out using PBMCs. The clonotype originates from a man in his thirties or forties in good health and CMV-seropositive.

CDR3 residues: CASSFLEGNYGYTF. The CDR3 DNA follows: TGTGCCAGCAGCTTTCTTGAGGGAAACTATGGCTACACCTTC. The chain couples TRBV27 to TRBJ1-2; D is uncertain. Trimming took 6 bases from V and 2 from J, leaving 13 bases between them. Per germline, CDR1 MNHEY and CDR2 SMNVEV (reference sequence). The CDR3 runs to 14 residues.